The 6 T cell receptor beta chains below come from one sample, sequenced in a study of cytomegalovirus exposure and HLA in healthy donors. Primers: 60 Vbeta forward and 13 Jbeta reverse. Libraries were prepared by immunoSEQ multiplex PCR; TCRdb keeps only in-frame clonotypes and omits some of them. Here the sample spans some 160,000 clones, approximately 80% being singletons. Sequencing input: PBMCs. These receptors were collected from a male donor in good health and CMV-seropositive.

The gene calls are TRBV2 and TRBJ2-1; D possibly corresponds to TRBD1 (5 bases). This CDR3 contains 14 residues. Trimming removed 1 base from V and 5 bases from J, with 9 bases in between. From germline, CDR1 is SNHLY and CDR2 FYNNEI. The CDR3 region is CASSEGQNNNEQFF. CDR3 DNA: TGTGCCAGCAGTGAAGGACAGAACAACAATGAGCAGTTCTTC.

Notes on this clone: Mismatch with germline at one junction end may stem from a read error. The V call is TRBV7-9, the J call TRBJ2-5; 8 nucleotides align to TRBD2. The CDR3 is 18 amino acids. The germline gives CDR1 SEHNR, CDR2 FQNEAQ (reference sequence). CDR3 amino acids: CSSQPPLHPASGQETQYF. The DNA of the CDR3 is TGTTCCAGCCAACCCCCCCTACACCCGGCTAGCGGGCAGGAGACCCAGTACTTC.

The chain joins TRBV2 to TRBJ1-4; the D is unclear. The ends were cut back, 10 bases at V and 4 bases at J, with 4 bases in the middle. The germline CDR1 and CDR2 sequences are SNHLY and FYNNEI. The CDR3 length is 10 residues. The CDR3 region has the DNA TGTGCCACCCTTAATGAAAAACTGTTTTTT. Amino acid sequence: CATLNEKLFF. Drawing the rest from reference TRBV2 and TRBJ1-4, the complete variable domain is EPEVTQTPSHQVTQMGQEVILRCVPISNHLYFYWYRQILGQKVEFLVSFYNNEISEKSEIFDDQFSVERPDGSNFTLKIRSTKLEDSAMYFCATLNEKLFFGSGTQLSVL.

Regarding this clone: This sample also contains other DNA sequences that code for the same CDR3. The chain recombines TRBV14 with TRBJ2-1; D call uncertain. CDR3 size: 13 residues. Germline loops: CDR1 SGHDN, CDR2 FVKESK. With 1 base removed from V and 2 bases from J, the gap between germline ends came to 3 bases. The CDR3 DNA is TGTGCCAGCAGCCAAGCTGCCTACAATGAGCAGTTCTTC. This translates into CASSQAAYNEQFF.

The chain uses TRBV10-3 and TRBJ2-6; the match to TRBD1 covers 9 bases. CDR1 is ENHRY and CDR2 is SYGVKD in the germline V gene. V was clipped by 0 bases and J by 2 bases; unmatched bases: 2. The CDR3 spans 17 residues. This CDR3 is CAISESRDRAGANVLTF. The CDR3 DNA follows: TGTGCCATCAGTGAGTCCCGGGACAGGGCTGGGGCCAACGTCCTGACTTTC.

This chain connects TRBV18 to TRBJ1-2; 7 nucleotides line up with TRBD1. Germline V gene data show CDR1 as KGHSH and CDR2 as LQKENI. CDR3 length equals 15 residues. Trimming took 4 bases from V and 3 from J; bases not matched to a gene: 8. This CDR3 reads CASSQTGQPYYGYTF. In nucleotides, the CDR3 is TGTGCCAGCTCACAAACGGGACAGCCGTACTATGGCTACACCTTC.